These 26 T cell receptor beta chains were sequenced from one sample in a study of post-analysis software for immune sequencing data. Study outcomes and limitations: There were five or six TRBV segments more frequent in patients than controls, and TRBV5-6, TRBV5-1 and TRBV20-1 were among them.

Carried by the TCR beta cDNA libraries were unique molecular identifiers. TCRdb called the PCR reads again in MiXCR, with one record for every CDR3 protein. The profile shows 380,000 or so distinct CDR3 sequences, less than 40% of them singletons. These receptors' targets are unknown. Source material: blood. Receptors were obtained from a girl aged 10-17 years with multiple sclerosis.

A remark on this clonotype: The junction and the germline gene differ at one end; a read error may be behind it. The chain is built from TRBV20-1 and TRBJ2-5, with 9 bases lining up with TRBD2. This CDR3 has 15 amino acids. Germline V gives CDR1 DFQATT, CDR2 SNEGSKA (reference sequence). The CDR3 DNA sequence: TGCAGTGCAACCAGAGGCCTAGCGGGGCAAGGGACCCAGTACTTC. Amino acids: CSATRGLAGQGTQYF.

This chain uses TRBV9 with TRBJ2-1; 9 bases match TRBD2. J lost 6 bases, V lost 3 bases, and 7 bases had no gene match. CDR1 is SGDLS and CDR2 is YYNGEE in the germline V gene. The CDR3 runs to 15 residues. CDR3 coding DNA: TGTGCCAGCAGCGAGGCGGGGGGGCTCTTCAATGAGCAGTTCTTC. Amino acid sequence: CASSEAGGLFNEQFF.

This clonotype was seen only a few times. V is TRBV7-3 and J is TRBJ2-3; possibly TRBD1 or TRBD2 for D (6 bases each). CDR3 size: 14 residues. From germline, CDR1 is SGHTA and CDR2 FQGTGA. V was pared by 5 bases and J by 0 bases, with 9 bases between. For the CDR3, the DNA is TGTGCCAGCAGCCCGGGGGCTAGCACAGATACGCAGTATTTT. It translates to CASSPGASTDTQYF.

The chain combines TRBV7-9 with TRBJ1-2; a weak D match, TRBD1 (6 bases). Germline V lookup: CDR1 SEHNR, CDR2 FQNEAQ (reference sequence). Trimming cost V 0 bases and J 3 bases, with 23 bases left between them. This CDR3 comprises 19 residues. CDR3 in DNA: TGTGCCAGCAGCTTAGCGGGGCGCCAGGGGTCAAGCTCGGACTATGGCTACACCTTC. Its protein product is CASSLAGRQGSSSDYGYTF.

There are a few counts of this clonotype. This chain connects TRBV5-1 to TRBJ2-3; unclear D gene. In germline, CDR1 is SGHRS, CDR2 YFSETQ. V lost 7 bases and J lost 6, with 9 bases in between. The CDR3 spans 11 residues. The CDR3 region has the DNA TGCGCCAGCGGGGAAAGGGATACGCAGTATTTT. It is translated as CASGERDTQYF.

This rearrangement joins TRBV4-1 to TRBJ1-2; no clear D. CDR1 is MGHRA and CDR2 is YSYEKL in the germline V gene. This CDR3 has 13 amino acids. With 0 bases removed from V and 5 bases from J, the gap between germline ends came to 7 bases. CDR3 nucleotide sequence: TGCGCCAGCAGCCAAGATTCGGAATATGGCTACACCTTC. Its protein is CASSQDSEYGYTF.

The chain links TRBV7-2 to TRBJ2-7; the match to TRBD2 covers 10 bases. The V segment lost 0 bases and the J segment 4 bases; nucleotides outside the gene matches: 6. Per the germline V gene, CDR1 is SGHTA and CDR2 is FQGNSA. CDR3 length: 16 residues. As DNA, the CDR3 is TGTGCCAGCAGCTTAGCTAGCGGGGGGTCACCTTACGAGCAGTACTTC. It encodes CASSLASGGSPYEQYF.

The table lists this clonotype with many counts. V gene TRBV7-2 combines with J gene TRBJ2-5; 8 bases line up with TRBD2. The CDR3 has 16 residues. Per germline, CDR1 SGHTA and CDR2 FQGNSA. Unmatched junction bases numbered 7, after V lost 0 bases and J lost 4 bases. The CDR3 is CASSLAFGGAPETQYF. DNA for the CDR3: TGTGCCAGCAGCTTAGCGTTCGGGGGGGCCCCAGAGACCCAGTACTTC. The whole variable domain, remainder taken from reference TRBV7-2 and TRBJ2-5, is GAGVSQSPSNKVTEKGKDVELRCDPISGHTALYWYRQSLGQGLEFLIYFQGNSAPDKSGLPSDRFSAERTGGSVSTLTIQRTQQEDSAVYLCASSLAFGGAPETQYFGPGTRLLVL.

V usage is TRBV9 and J usage is TRBJ2-1; D is tentatively TRBD1 or TRBD2 (6 bases each). The end of the DNA aligns better with TRBJ2-7, so the J call may be wrong. Germline CDR1 is SGDLS and CDR2 is YYNGEE. The CDR3 totals 15 residues. The CDR3 DNA follows: TGTGCCAGCAGCGGGGGGGCGGGAAGGTACAATGAGCAGTACTTC. It specifies CASSGGAGRYNEQYF.

This chain uses TRBV3-1 with TRBJ2-5, with D unresolved. Per germline, CDR1 LGHDT and CDR2 YNNKEL (reference sequence). The CDR3 spans 13 residues. The V end was cut by 1 base, the J end by 3 bases, with 6 bases between. The CDR3 here is CASSQVDEETQYF. The CDR3 DNA is TGTGCCAGCAGCCAAGTAGACGAAGAGACCCAGTACTTC.

This clonotype was counted between two and nine times. The chain recombines TRBV10-1 with TRBJ2-3; possible D gene TRBD2, 6 bases. Germline CDR1 reads WNHNN; CDR2 reads SYGVQD (reference sequence). Trimming removed 1 base at V and 4 bases at J, with 15 bases between. This CDR3 spans 16 amino acids. The CDR3 DNA reads TGCGCCAGCAGTGAGTTGGGGGGTTCCCCCGCAGATACGCAGTATTTT. This translates into CASSELGGSPADTQYF.

J is TRBJ2-3 and V is TRBV24-1; 9 bases agree with TRBD1. V trimming: 4 bases; J trimming: 3 bases; junction bases outside the gene matches: 7. Germline CDR1 is KGHDR and CDR2 is SFDVKD. This CDR3 region has 16 residues. CDR3 sequence: CATSEITGTGTDTQYF. As DNA, the CDR3 is TGTGCCACCAGTGAGATCACCGGGACAGGGACAGATACGCAGTATTTT.

The rearrangement joins TRBV12-3 or TRBV12-4 to TRBJ1-5; the D gene is possibly TRBD1 (5 bases). V gave up 4 bases and J gave up 5 bases, with 6 bases separating them. There are 12 residues in the CDR3. In nucleotides, the CDR3 is TGTGCCAGCAGTTGGGGGGATCAGCCCCAGCATTTT. Its translation is CASSWGDQPQHF.

This clonotype has more than one count but fewer than ten. This chain uses TRBV20-1 with TRBJ1-5; D unresolved. Germline CDR1 reads DFQATT; CDR2 reads SNEGSKA (reference sequence). V was shortened by 6 bases and J by 0 bases, with 12 bases between the two germline ends. CDR3 length: 14 amino acids. CDR3 sequence reads: CSALDPNSNQPQHF. The CDR3 nucleotides read TGCAGTGCCCTGGACCCTAATAGCAATCAGCCCCAGCATTTT.

Comment on this clonotype: The germline gene is not matched at one end of the junction; a read error may be the cause. The gene calls are TRBV27 and TRBJ2-3, with 7 positions matching TRBD2. This CDR3 is built from 16 residues. Germline assignment: CDR1 MNHEY and CDR2 SMNVEV (reference sequence). The CDR3 DNA sequence: TGTGCCGGCAGTTTACTCGGGGGGACTTCGACAGATACGCAGTATTTT. This encodes CAGSLLGGTSTDTQYF.

This chain uses TRBV12-3 or TRBV12-4 with TRBJ2-3; TRBD2 agrees at 12 bases. Losses at the gene ends were 6 bases for V and 3 bases for J; bases not matched to a gene: 4. This CDR3 has 15 amino acids. The CDR3 spells CASRETSGGTDTQYF. CDR3 DNA sequence: TGTGCCAGCAGGGAGACTAGCGGGGGTACAGATACGCAGTATTTT.

The CDR3: CASSLGEGQGVYEQYF. As DNA, the CDR3 is TGTGCCAGCAGCTTGGGTGAGGGTCAGGGGGTCTACGAGCAGTACTTC. The V call is TRBV5-6, the J call TRBJ2-7; 7 bases are shared with TRBD1. The germline V gene has CDR1 SGHDT and CDR2 YYEEEE. There are 16 residues in the CDR3. V shed 0 bases and J 3 bases; nucleotides not matched to a gene: 9.

The chain links TRBV4-1 to TRBJ2-5; D possibly corresponds to TRBD2 (6 bases). Trimming took off 4 bases at V and 5 bases at J, with 11 bases between the two ends. This CDR3 contains 13 residues. Germline assignment: CDR1 MGHRA and CDR2 YSYEKL. The CDR3 region is CASSRALAETQYF. DNA of the CDR3: TGCGCCAGCAGCCGAGCGCTAGCGGAGACCCAGTACTTC.

The genes are TRBV19 and TRBJ2-1; TRBD2 matches at 10 bases. The CDR3 spans 15 residues. Germline trimming cut 5 bases from V and 4 bases from J; bases unmatched to any gene: 5. Germline V lookup: CDR1 LNHDA, CDR2 SQIVND (reference sequence). This CDR3 reads CASSPYSGGYNEQFF. The CDR3 coding sequence is TGTGCCAGTAGTCCCTATAGCGGGGGGTACAATGAGCAGTTCTTC. Drawing the rest from reference TRBV19 and TRBJ2-1, the complete variable domain is DGGITQSPKYLFRKEGQNVTLSCEQNLNHDAMYWYRQDPGQGLRLIYYSQIVNDFQKGDIAEGYSVSREKKESFPLTVTSAQKNPTAFYLCASSPYSGGYNEQFFGPGTRLTVL.

This clonotype was counted a few times. The J gene is TRBJ1-5, the V gene TRBV24-1; 8 nucleotides match TRBD1. The CDR3 is made up of 15 amino acids. CDR1 is KGHDR and CDR2 is SFDVKD in the germline V gene. V gave up 10 bases and J gave up 1 base; unmatched junction bases: 8. CDR3 DNA: TGTGCCACTCAGACAGGGGAGGGAAGCAATCAGCCCCAGCATTTT. It translates to CATQTGEGSNQPQHF.

Only a few counts were recorded for this clonotype. The CDR3 bases are TGTGCCAGCAGTTACGAACAGGGGTTAGATACGCAGTATTTT. It specifies CASSYEQGLDTQYF. This rearrangement joins TRBV28 to TRBJ2-3, with 7 bases lining up with TRBD1. The trim removed 4 bases at V and 5 bases at J, leaving 6 bases unmatched. This CDR3 has 14 amino acids. Germline CDR1 MDHEN, CDR2 SYDVKM.

The chain combines TRBV5-1 with TRBJ2-4; weak D call: TRBD2 (5 bases). The J call may be faulty, since TRBJ2-7 better matches the DNA end. The CDR3 length is 14 residues. Per the germline V gene, CDR1 is SGHRS and CDR2 is YFSETQ. The CDR3 sequence: CASSPNGVAYEQYF. Here the CDR3 DNA reads TGCGCCAGCAGCCCTAACGGGGTCGCCTACGAGCAGTACTTC.

CDR3 loop: CASRYDHQGVYEQYF. The CDR3 DNA reads TGTGCCAGCAGGTATGATCATCAGGGAGTCTACGAGCAGTACTTC. This chain joins TRBV11-2 and TRBJ2-5; tentatively, D is TRBD1 or TRBD2 (5 bases each). TRBJ2-7 matches the DNA end more closely, so the J call is doubtful. This CDR3 has 15 amino acids. CDR1 and CDR2 (germline): SGHAT, FQNNGV.

The rearrangement uses TRBV7-3 and TRBJ2-6, with D unresolved. The CDR3 runs 18 residues. Deletions cut 1 base from V and 0 bases from J, with 13 bases between. Looked up from germline, CDR1 is SGHTA and CDR2 is FQGTGA. CDR3 nucleotide sequence: TGTGCCAGCAGCTTAATTGGATCGGGTAGCTCTGGGGCCAACGTCCTGACTTTC. Its protein product is CASSLIGSGSSGANVLTF.

The CDR3 DNA reads TGCAGTGCTAGGCCGTCCTCCAGGGGGCCGAACACTGAAGCTTTCTTT. It yields the protein CSARPSSRGPNTEAFF. The gene calls are TRBV20-1 and TRBJ1-1; 8 bases are a match to TRBD1. The CDR3 loop spans 16 amino acids. V shed 3 bases, J shed 1 base, and the junction held 10 bases outside the gene matches. The V gene's germline CDR1 is DFQATT and CDR2 SNEGSKA (reference sequence).

This clonotype is a singleton in its sample. The chain employs TRBV19 and TRBJ2-3; perhaps TRBD2 as D (6 bases). Trimming pared 1 base from V and 4 bases from J, leaving 18 bases between. The CDR3 runs to 17 residues. Germline CDR1 LNHDA, CDR2 SQIVND (reference sequence). The CDR3: CASSIGSAFSSADTQYF. The CDR3 region has the DNA TGTGCCAGTAGTATAGGATCGGCGTTTTCTAGCGCAGATACGCAGTATTTT. The variable domain in full, with the rest retrieved from reference TRBV19 and TRBJ2-3, is DGGITQSPKYLFRKEGQNVTLSCEQNLNHDAMYWYRQDPGQGLRLIYYSQIVNDFQKGDIAEGYSVSREKKESFPLTVTSAQKNPTAFYLCASSIGSAFSSADTQYFGPGTRLTVL.